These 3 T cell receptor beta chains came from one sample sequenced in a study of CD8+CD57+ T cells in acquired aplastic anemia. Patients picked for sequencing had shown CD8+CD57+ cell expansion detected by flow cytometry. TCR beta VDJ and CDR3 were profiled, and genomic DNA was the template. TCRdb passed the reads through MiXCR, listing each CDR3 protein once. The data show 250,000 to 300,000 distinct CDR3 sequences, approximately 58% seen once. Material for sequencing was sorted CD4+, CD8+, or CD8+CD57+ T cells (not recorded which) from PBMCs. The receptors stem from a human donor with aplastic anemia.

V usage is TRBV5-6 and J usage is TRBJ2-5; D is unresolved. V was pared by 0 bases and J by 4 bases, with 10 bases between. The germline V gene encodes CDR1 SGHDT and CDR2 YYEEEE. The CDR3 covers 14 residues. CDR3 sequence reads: CASSLDGFGETQYF. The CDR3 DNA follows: TGTGCCAGCAGCTTGGATGGCTTCGGAGAGACCCAGTACTTC.

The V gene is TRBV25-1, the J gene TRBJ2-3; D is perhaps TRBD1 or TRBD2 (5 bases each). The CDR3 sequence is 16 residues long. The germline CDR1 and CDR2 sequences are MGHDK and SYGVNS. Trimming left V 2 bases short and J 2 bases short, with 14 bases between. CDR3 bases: TGTGCCAGCAGTGAAGGGTGGGGGTCCCACACAGATACGCAGTATTTT. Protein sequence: CASSEGWGSHTDTQYF.

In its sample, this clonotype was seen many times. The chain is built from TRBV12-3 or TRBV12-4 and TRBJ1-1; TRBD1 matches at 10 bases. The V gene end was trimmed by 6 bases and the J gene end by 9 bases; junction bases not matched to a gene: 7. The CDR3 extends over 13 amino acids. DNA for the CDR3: TGTGCCAGCAGCCCCGGGACAGGGGCTCAAGCTTTCTTT. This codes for CASSPGTGAQAFF.